This T cell receptor (beta chain) derives from a study of blood T cells in healthy people across ages. Overall study context: About one barcoded beta molecule per two T cells was the capture yield of template switching.

All donors came from Russia, were Caucasian and healthy, and spanned ages about 6 to 100. The CDR3 extends over 14 amino acids. Per germline, CDR1 SGHTA and CDR2 FQGNSA. Losses at the gene ends were 4 bases for V and 2 bases for J; bases not matched to a gene: 4. Primers used in a second PCR of about 7 to 12 cycles were a sample-barcoded 5' primer and a J-beta primer mix. TCRdb re-called the 5' RACE reads through MiXCR, storing one row per CDR3 protein. This sample has about 1.7 million distinct CDR3 sequences, with roughly 30% found just once. Study results and limitations: Expanded clonotype shifts may have been confounded, as the donors had an unknown CMV status.

This clonotype was observed a single time. Its antigen is not identified. Material: blood. This clonotype was sampled from a woman in her twenties or thirties in good health. The genes are TRBV7-2 and TRBJ2-7; 8 nucleotides line up with TRBD1. In DNA form, the CDR3 reads TGTGCCAGCAGCTGGCAGGGGGCGGCCTACGAGCAGTACTTC. It is translated as CASSWQGAAYEQYF.